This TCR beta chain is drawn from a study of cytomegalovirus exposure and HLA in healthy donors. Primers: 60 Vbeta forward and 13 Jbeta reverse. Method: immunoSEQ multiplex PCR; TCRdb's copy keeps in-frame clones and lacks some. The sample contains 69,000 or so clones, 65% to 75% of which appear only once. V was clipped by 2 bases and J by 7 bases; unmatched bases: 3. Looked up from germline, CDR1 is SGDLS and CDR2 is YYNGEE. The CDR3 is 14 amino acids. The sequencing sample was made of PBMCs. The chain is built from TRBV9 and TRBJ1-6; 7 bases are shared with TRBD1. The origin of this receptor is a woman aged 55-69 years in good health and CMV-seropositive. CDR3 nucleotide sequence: TGTGCCAGCAGCGTGACAGGGACGAATTCACCCCTCCACTTT. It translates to CASSVTGTNSPLHF.